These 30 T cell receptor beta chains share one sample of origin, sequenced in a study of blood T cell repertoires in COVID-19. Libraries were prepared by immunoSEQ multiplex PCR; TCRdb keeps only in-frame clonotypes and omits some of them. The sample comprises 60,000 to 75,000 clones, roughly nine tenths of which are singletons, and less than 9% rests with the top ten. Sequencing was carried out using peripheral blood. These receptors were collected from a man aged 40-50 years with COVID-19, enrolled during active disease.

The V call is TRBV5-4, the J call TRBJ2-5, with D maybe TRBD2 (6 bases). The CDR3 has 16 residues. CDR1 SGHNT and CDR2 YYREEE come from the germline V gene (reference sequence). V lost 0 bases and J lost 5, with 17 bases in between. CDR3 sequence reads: CASSLGRGVDWETQYF. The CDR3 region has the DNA TGTGCCAGCAGCTTGGGCCGCGGGGTTGATTGGGAGACCCAGTACTTC.

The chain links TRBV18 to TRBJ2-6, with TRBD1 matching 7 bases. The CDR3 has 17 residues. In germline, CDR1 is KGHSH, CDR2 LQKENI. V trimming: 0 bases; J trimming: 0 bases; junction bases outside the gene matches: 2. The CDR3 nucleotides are TGTGCCAGCTCACCACCTACAGGGGTCTCTGGGGCCAACGTCCTGACTTTC. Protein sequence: CASSPPTGVSGANVLTF.

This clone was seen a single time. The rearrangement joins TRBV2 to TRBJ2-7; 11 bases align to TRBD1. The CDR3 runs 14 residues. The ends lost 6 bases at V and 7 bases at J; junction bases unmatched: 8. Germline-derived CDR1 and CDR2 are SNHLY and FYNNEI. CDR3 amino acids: CASRPGQGVEEQYF. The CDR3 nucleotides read TGTGCCAGCAGACCGGGACAGGGGGTAGAGGAGCAGTACTTC.

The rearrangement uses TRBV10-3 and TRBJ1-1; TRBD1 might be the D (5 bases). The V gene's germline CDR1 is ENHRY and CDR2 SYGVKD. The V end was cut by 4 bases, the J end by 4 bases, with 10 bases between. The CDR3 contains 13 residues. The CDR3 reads CAISAAGGTEAFF. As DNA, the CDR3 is TGTGCCATCAGTGCTGCGGGGGGCACTGAAGCTTTCTTT.

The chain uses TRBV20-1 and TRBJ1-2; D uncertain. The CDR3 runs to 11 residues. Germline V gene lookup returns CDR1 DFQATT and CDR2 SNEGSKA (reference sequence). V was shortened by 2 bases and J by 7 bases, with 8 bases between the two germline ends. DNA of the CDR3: TGCAGTGCTAGAATGGCCTCTGGCTACACCTTC. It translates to CSARMASGYTF.

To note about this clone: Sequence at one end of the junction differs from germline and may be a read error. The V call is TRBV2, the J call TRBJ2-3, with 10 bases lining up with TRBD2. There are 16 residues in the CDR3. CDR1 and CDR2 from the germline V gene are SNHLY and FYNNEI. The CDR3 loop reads CASSLAGALSIDTQYF. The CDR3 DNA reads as TGTGCCAGCAGTCTAGCGGGGGCTCTTAGCATAGATACGCAGTATTTT.

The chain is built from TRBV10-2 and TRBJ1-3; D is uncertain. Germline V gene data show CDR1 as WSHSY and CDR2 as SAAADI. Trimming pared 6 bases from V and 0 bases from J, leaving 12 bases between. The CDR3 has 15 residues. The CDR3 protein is CASSPEGFSGNTIYF. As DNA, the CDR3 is TGCGCCAGCAGCCCCGAGGGATTCTCTGGAAACACCATATATTTT.

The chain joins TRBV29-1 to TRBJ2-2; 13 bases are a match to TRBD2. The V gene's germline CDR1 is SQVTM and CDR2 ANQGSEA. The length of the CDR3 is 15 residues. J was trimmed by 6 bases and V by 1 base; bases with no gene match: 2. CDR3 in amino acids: CSVEGTSGGSGELFF. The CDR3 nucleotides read TGCAGCGTTGAAGGGACTAGCGGGGGTTCCGGGGAGCTGTTTTTT.

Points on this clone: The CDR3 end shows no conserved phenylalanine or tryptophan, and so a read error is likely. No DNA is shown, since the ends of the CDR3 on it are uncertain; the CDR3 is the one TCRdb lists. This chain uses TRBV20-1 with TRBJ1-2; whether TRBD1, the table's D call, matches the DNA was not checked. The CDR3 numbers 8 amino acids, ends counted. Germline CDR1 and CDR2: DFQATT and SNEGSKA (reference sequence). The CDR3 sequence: CSARNSIY.

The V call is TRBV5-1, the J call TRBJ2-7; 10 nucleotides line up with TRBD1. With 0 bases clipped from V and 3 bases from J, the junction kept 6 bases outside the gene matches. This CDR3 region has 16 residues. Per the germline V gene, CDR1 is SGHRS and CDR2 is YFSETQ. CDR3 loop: CASSLVATGGFYEQYF. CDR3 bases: TGCGCCAGCAGCTTGGTTGCGACAGGGGGCTTCTACGAGCAGTACTTC.

The CDR3 nucleotides are TGTGCCAGCAGGCCGAACAGGGTACGGCAAGAGACCCAGTACTTC. Translating gives CASRPNRVRQETQYF. The chain combines TRBV2 with TRBJ2-5, with D possibly TRBD1 on 6 matching bases. The CDR3 is 15 residues long. V lost 6 bases to trimming and J lost 2 bases, with 16 bases between them. Germline CDR1 reads SNHLY; CDR2 reads FYNNEI.

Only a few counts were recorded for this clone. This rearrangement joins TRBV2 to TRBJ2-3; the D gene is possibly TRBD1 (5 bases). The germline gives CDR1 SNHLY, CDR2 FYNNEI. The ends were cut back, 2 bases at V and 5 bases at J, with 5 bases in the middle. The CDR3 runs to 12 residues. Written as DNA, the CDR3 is TGTGCCAGCAGTGAACAGGGAGATACGCAGTATTTT. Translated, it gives CASSEQGDTQYF.

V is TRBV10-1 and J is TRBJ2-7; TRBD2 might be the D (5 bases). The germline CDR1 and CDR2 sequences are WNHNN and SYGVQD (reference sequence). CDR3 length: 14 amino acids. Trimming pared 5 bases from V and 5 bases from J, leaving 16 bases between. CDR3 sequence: CASSRTFGGNEQYF. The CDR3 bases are TGCGCCAGCAGTAGGACTTTCGGAGGCAACGAGCAGTACTTC.

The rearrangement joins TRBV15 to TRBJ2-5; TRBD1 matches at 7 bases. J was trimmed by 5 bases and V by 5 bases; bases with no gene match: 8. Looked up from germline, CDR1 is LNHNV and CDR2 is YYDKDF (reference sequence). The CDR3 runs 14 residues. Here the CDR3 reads CATSRKDRAETQYF. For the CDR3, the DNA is TGTGCCACCAGCCGAAAAGACAGGGCGGAGACCCAGTACTTC. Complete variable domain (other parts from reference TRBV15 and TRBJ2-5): DAMVIQNPRYQVTQFGKPVTLSCSQTLNHNVMYWYQQKSSQAPKLLFHYYDKDFNNEADTPDNFQSRRPNTSFCFLDIRSPGLGDTAMYLCATSRKDRAETQYFGPGTRLLVL.

Here the CDR3 DNA reads TGTGCCAGTAGTTTCCAACCAGTCGCCGGGGAGCTGTTTTTT. Amino acids: CASSFQPVAGELFF. The V and J genes are TRBV19 and TRBJ2-2, with no clear D. The CDR3 runs to 14 residues. Per germline, CDR1 LNHDA and CDR2 SQIVND (reference sequence). V lost 5 bases and J 6 bases, leaving 13 bases between the germline ends.

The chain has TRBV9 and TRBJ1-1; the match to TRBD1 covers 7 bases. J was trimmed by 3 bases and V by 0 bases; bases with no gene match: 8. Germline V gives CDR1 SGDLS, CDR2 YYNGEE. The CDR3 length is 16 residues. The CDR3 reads CASSVGTGGQYTEAFF. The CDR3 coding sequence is TGTGCCAGCAGCGTAGGGACAGGCGGACAGTACACTGAAGCTTTCTTT.

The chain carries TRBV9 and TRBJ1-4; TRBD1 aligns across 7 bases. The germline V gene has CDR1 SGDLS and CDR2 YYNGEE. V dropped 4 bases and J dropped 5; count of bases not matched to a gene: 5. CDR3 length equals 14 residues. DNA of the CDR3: TGTGCCAGCAGCACGGGACAGAGAAATGAAAAACTGTTTTTT. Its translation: CASSTGQRNEKLFF.

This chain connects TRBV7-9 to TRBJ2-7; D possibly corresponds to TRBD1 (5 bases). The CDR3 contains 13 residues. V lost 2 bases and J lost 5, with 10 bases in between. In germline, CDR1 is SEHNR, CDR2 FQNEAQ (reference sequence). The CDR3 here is CASSLKGHDEQYF. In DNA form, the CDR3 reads TGTGCCAGCAGCTTAAAGGGGCACGACGAGCAGTACTTC.

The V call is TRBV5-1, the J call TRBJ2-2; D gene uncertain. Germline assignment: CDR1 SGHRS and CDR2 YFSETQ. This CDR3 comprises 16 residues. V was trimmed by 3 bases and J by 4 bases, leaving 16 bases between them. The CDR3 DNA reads TGCGCCAGCAGCTCCCCTCGAGACGGAGCCACCGGGGAGCTGTTTTTT. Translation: CASSSPRDGATGELFF.

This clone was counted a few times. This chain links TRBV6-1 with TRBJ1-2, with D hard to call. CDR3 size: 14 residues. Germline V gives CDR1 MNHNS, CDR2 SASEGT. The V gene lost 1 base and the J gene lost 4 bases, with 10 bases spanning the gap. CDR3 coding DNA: TGTGCCAGCAGTGAAGTTATCCCGGGCTATGGCTACACCTTC. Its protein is CASSEVIPGYGYTF.

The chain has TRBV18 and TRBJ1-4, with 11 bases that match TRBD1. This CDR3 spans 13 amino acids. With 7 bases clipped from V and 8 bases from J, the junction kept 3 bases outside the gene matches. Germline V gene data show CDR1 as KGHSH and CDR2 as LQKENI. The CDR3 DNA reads TGTGCCAGCTTGGGACAGGGGGACGAAAAACTGTTTTTT. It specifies CASLGQGDEKLFF.

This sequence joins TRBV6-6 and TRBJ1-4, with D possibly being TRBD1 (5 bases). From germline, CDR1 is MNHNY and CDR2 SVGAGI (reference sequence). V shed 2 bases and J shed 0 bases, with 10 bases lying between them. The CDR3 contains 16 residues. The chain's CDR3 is CASSYLQAPTNEKLFF. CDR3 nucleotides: TGTGCCAGCAGTTACCTACAGGCACCAACTAATGAAAAACTGTTTTTT.

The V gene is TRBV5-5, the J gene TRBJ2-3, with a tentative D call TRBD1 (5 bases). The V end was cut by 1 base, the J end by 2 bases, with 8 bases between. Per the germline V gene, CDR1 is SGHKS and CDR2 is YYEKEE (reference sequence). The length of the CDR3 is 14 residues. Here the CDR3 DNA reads TGTGCCAGCAGCTTGTTAGGGGCCACAGATACGCAGTATTTT. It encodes CASSLLGATDTQYF.

This chain's CDR3 is CASSPSESTGCTF. In DNA form, the CDR3 reads TGTGCCAGCTCACCCAGCGAAAGTACAGGGTGCACCTTC. The rearrangement uses TRBV18 and TRBJ1-2; D is perhaps TRBD1 (6 bases). The CDR3 is 13 amino acids. In germline, CDR1 is KGHSH, CDR2 LQKENI. Trimming stripped 3 bases from V and 13 bases from J, with 18 bases between.

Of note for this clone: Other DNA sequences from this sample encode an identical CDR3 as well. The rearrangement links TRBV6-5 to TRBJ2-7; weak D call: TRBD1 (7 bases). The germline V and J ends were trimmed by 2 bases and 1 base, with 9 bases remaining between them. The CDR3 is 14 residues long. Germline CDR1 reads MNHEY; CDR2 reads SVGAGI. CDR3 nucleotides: TGTGCCAGCAGTTACGCAGGGGGGTCCTACGAGCAGTACTTC. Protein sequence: CASSYAGGSYEQYF.

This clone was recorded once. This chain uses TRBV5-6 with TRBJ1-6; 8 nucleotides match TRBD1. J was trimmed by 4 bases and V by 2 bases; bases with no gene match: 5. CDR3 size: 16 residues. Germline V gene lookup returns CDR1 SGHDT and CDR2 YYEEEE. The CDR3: CASSFGTGSYNSPLHF. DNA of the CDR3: TGTGCCAGCAGCTTTGGGACAGGTAGTTATAATTCACCCCTCCACTTT.

This chain's CDR3 is CASSDPGLRYGYTF. The CDR3, as DNA: TGTGCCAGCAGTGATCCAGGGTTGCGATATGGCTACACCTTC. This chain joins TRBV6-1 and TRBJ1-2; a weak D match, TRBD1 (5 bases). V lost 3 bases and J lost 5, with 13 bases in between. CDR3 length equals 14 residues. Germline V lookup: CDR1 MNHNS, CDR2 SASEGT.

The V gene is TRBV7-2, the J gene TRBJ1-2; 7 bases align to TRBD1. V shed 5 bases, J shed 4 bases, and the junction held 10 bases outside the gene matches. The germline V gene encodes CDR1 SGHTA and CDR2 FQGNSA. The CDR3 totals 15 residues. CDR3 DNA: TGTGCCAGCAGCCCTCAGACAGGGTCGGGCTATGGCTACACCTTC. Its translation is CASSPQTGSGYGYTF.

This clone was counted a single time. CDR3 in amino acids: CSVGTVTSSTDTQYF. CDR3 nucleotides: TGCAGCGTTGGGACTGTCACCTCTAGCACAGATACGCAGTATTTT. The chain links TRBV29-1 to TRBJ2-3; the D gene is possibly TRBD2 (5 bases). V lost 4 bases and J 0 bases, leaving 14 bases between the germline ends. The length of the CDR3 is 15 residues. Germline V gene sequence: CDR1 SQVTM, CDR2 ANQGSEA.

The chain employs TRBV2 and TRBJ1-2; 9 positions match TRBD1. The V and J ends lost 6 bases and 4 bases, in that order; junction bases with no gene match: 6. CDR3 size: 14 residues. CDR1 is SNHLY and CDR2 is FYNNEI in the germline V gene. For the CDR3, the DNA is TGTGCCAGCAGACAGGGACAGGGATTCTATGGCTACACCTTC. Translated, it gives CASRQGQGFYGYTF.